The 29 T cell receptor beta chains in this list originate from one sample, sequenced in a study of CD8+ T cells in alopecia areata. Following extraction, RNA underwent reverse transcription to cDNA, which served as the sequencing template. The data were produced by immunoSEQ multiplex PCR, yet TCRdb's version contains in-frame clones alone and is incomplete. This table has 150,000 to 200,000 clones, around three fifths appearing once. Treatment denoted: oral pan-JAK inhibitor, 5-10 mg twice daily. This sample comprised CD4+ T cells sorted from blood, obtained at week 24, from a patient treated with tofacitinib. These receptors all stem from a human donor with alopecia areata.

The chain is built from TRBV29-1 and TRBJ2-7, with 7 bases fitting TRBD1. CDR3 size: 12 residues. The J segment lost 0 bases and the V segment lost 7 bases, leaving 3 bases of the junction unmatched. Germline CDR1 and CDR2: SQVTM and ANQGSEA. The CDR3 sequence: CSAGQDSYEQYF. The CDR3 bases are TGCAGCGCCGGACAGGACTCCTACGAGCAGTACTTC.

This clone was detected a few times. This chain joins TRBV7-8 and TRBJ2-1; 7 bases align to TRBD2. Germline lookup yields CDR1 SGHVS and CDR2 FQNEAQ. The CDR3 runs 15 residues. V dropped 2 bases and J dropped 4; count of bases not matched to a gene: 5. The CDR3 loop is CASSLLAAEYNEQFF. CDR3 nucleotide sequence: TGTGCCAGCAGCTTACTAGCGGCGGAGTACAATGAGCAGTTCTTC.

This chain joins TRBV29-1 and TRBJ2-7; no clear D. The germline CDR1 and CDR2 sequences are SQVTM and ANQGSEA. V lost 7 bases and J lost 2, with 15 bases in between. CDR3 length: 13 residues. As DNA, the CDR3 is TGCAGCGCCGAAACGGGCAGAGCCTACGAGCAGTACTTC. This encodes CSAETGRAYEQYF.

CDR3 sequence (DNA): TGCAGCGTTGCACAGGGTCGGGACACTGAAGCTTTCTTT. Translation gives CSVAQGRDTEAFF. The chain has TRBV29-1 and TRBJ1-1, with a tentative D call TRBD1 (6 bases). CDR1 SQVTM and CDR2 ANQGSEA come from the germline V gene. Trimming removed 4 bases at V and 3 bases at J, with 12 bases between. The CDR3 has 13 residues.

As DNA, the CDR3 is TGTGCCACCGGGGGCAGGGTTGAACAGCCCCAGCATTTT. This translates into CATGGRVEQPQHF. V is TRBV10-3 and J is TRBJ1-5, with a tentative D call TRBD1 (6 bases). Trimming removed 10 bases at V and 7 bases at J, with 17 bases between. Germline V lookup: CDR1 ENHRY, CDR2 SYGVKD. CDR3 length equals 13 residues.

The chain links TRBV11-2 to TRBJ1-1; D uncertain. Looked up from germline, CDR1 is SGHAT and CDR2 is FQNNGV. V gave up 1 base and J gave up 8 bases, with 8 bases separating them. The CDR3 is made up of 12 amino acids. CDR3 sequence: CASSLGGREAFF. CDR3 DNA: TGTGCCAGCAGCTTAGGTGGAAGGGAAGCTTTCTTT. Complete variable domain (other parts from reference TRBV11-2 and TRBJ1-1): EAGVAQSPRYKIIEKRQSVAFWCNPISGHATLYWYQQILGQGPKLLIQFQNNGVVDDSQLPKDRFSAERLKGVDSTLKIQPAKLEDSAVYLCASSLGGREAFFGQGTRLTVV.

The chain has TRBV4-3 and TRBJ1-1, with D tentatively TRBD1 (5 bases). Looked up from germline, CDR1 is LGHNA and CDR2 is YSLEER. V lost 0 bases, J lost 1 base, and 6 bases lay in between. The length of the CDR3 is 14 residues. CDR3 protein: CASSQDQGNTEAFF. The CDR3 bases are TGCGCCAGCAGCCAAGATCAGGGGAACACTGAAGCTTTCTTT.

As for this clone: This clone may be a read error of a much larger clone one base away. The chain uses TRBV7-9 and TRBJ2-1; weak D call: TRBD1 (5 bases). Germline V CDR1 and CDR2: SEHNR, FQNEAQ (reference sequence). Deletions cut 2 bases from V and 9 bases from J, with 14 bases between. This CDR3 contains 14 residues. CDR3 sequence reads: CASSLRGPAAEQFF. Here the CDR3 DNA reads TGTGCCAGCAGCTTAAGGGGCCCCGCTGCTGAGCAGTTCTTC.

This chain connects TRBV9 to TRBJ2-7; TRBD2 is a possible D gene (7 bases). Germline CDR1 is SGDLS and CDR2 is YYNGEE. The CDR3 contains 14 residues. The V gene lost 4 bases and the J gene lost 3 bases, with 14 bases spanning the gap. CDR3 nucleotide sequence: TGTGCCAGCAGCTTGGGAGGGGGAGTCTACGAGCAGTACTTC. This encodes CASSLGGGVYEQYF.

The chain is built from TRBV29-1 and TRBJ1-2; 9 nucleotides match TRBD1. The junction had 10 bases not matched to a gene; V was cut back by 4 bases and J by 10 bases. The germline CDR1 and CDR2 sequences are SQVTM and ANQGSEA. This CDR3 region has 13 residues. CDR3 nucleotide sequence: TGCAGCGTTGTCGGGACAGGGAAGGCCTCCTACACCTTC. It yields the protein CSVVGTGKASYTF.

This clone was counted only a few times. This rearrangement joins TRBV7-8 to TRBJ2-1; the D is unclear. V lost 4 bases and J lost 6, with 13 bases in between. CDR1 and CDR2 from the germline V gene are SGHVS and FQNEAQ. The CDR3 has 14 residues. The CDR3 bases are TGTGCCAGCAGCTCCTCTTTAGTATTCAATGAGCAGTTCTTC. Translation: CASSSSLVFNEQFF.

The V call is TRBV7-2, the J call TRBJ1-1; maybe TRBD1 (6 bases). This CDR3 contains 12 residues. Germline V gives CDR1 SGHTA, CDR2 FQGNSA. Trimming took 4 bases from V and 6 from J, leaving 9 bases between them. The CDR3 reads CASSSQGPEAFF. The CDR3 bases are TGTGCCAGCAGCTCACAGGGACCTGAAGCTTTCTTT.

This clone was seen a few times. The chain is built from TRBV19 and TRBJ2-7, with 7 bases lining up with TRBD1. Germline-derived CDR1 and CDR2 are LNHDA and SQIVND (reference sequence). This CDR3 is 13 amino acids long. Unmatched junction bases numbered 3, after V lost 4 bases and J lost 3 bases. CDR3 sequence (DNA): TGTGCCAGTAGTAAGGGACAGAGCTACGAGCAGTACTTC. Protein sequence: CASSKGQSYEQYF. The whole variable domain, remainder taken from reference TRBV19 and TRBJ2-7, is DGGITQSPKYLFRKEGQNVTLSCEQNLNHDAMYWYRQDPGQGLRLIYYSQIVNDFQKGDIAEGYSVSREKKESFPLTVTSAQKNPTAFYLCASSKGQSYEQYFGPGTRLTVT.

Concerning this clone itself: Other DNA sequences in this sample translate to the same CDR3. The V and J genes are TRBV30 and TRBJ2-3, with a tentative D call TRBD2 (5 bases). The CDR3 is made up of 13 amino acids. Germline V CDR1 and CDR2: GTSNPN, SVGIG (reference sequence). V lost 2 bases and J lost 3, with 9 bases in between. In DNA form, the CDR3 reads TGTGCCTGGAGTCGCACTAGTACAGATACGCAGTATTTT. Its protein is CAWSRTSTDTQYF.

The gene calls are TRBV30 and TRBJ1-1; D might be TRBD1 (5 bases). Trimming took off 3 bases at V and 11 bases at J, with 13 bases between the two ends. The CDR3 extends over 11 amino acids. CDR1 and CDR2 (germline): GTSNPN, SVGIG (reference sequence). The CDR3 here is CAWSLGVGAFF. In DNA, the CDR3 is TGTGCCTGGAGCCTAGGGGTTGGGGCTTTCTTT.

The rearrangement uses TRBV20-1 and TRBJ2-1; unclear D gene. V was clipped by 1 base and J by 8 bases, with 6 bases between them. This CDR3 is 11 amino acids long. The germline CDR1 and CDR2 sequences are DFQATT and SNEGSKA (reference sequence). For the CDR3, the DNA is TGCAGTGCTAGAGGAGACCATGAGCAGTTCTTC. Translating gives CSARGDHEQFF.

This clone was seen repeatedly, ten times or more. This chain links TRBV6-5 with TRBJ2-4; the D gene could be TRBD1 or TRBD2 (5 bases each). CDR1 MNHEY and CDR2 SVGAGI come from the germline V gene. The CDR3 has 15 amino acids. V was cut by 5 bases and J by 1 base, with 12 bases left in between. CDR3 amino acids: CASSPRGAAKNIQYF. CDR3 in DNA: TGTGCCAGCAGTCCAAGAGGGGCGGCCAAAAACATTCAGTACTTC.

The chain joins TRBV9 to TRBJ1-1, with 7 bases matching TRBD1. CDR1 and CDR2 from the germline V gene are SGDLS and YYNGEE. The CDR3 covers 15 residues. V was clipped by 0 bases and J by 2 bases; unmatched bases: 4. The CDR3 coding sequence is TGTGCCAGCAGCGTAGAGGGACAGCTAAACACTGAAGCTTTCTTT. Translating gives CASSVEGQLNTEAFF.

This chain links TRBV7-2 with TRBJ1-6; D might be TRBD1 (5 bases). CDR1 is SGHTA and CDR2 is FQGNSA in the germline V gene. CDR3 length: 17 amino acids. With 2 bases removed from V and 3 bases from J, the gap between germline ends came to 14 bases. The CDR3 DNA sequence: TGTGCCAGCAGCTTATCGGGACGAGGCCACTATAATTCACCCCTCCACTTT. This translates into CASSLSGRGHYNSPLHF.

The chain has TRBV7-2 and TRBJ1-6; TRBD1 matches 9 bases. V lost 4 bases to trimming and J lost 12 bases; unmatched junction nucleotides: 4. Germline assignment: CDR1 SGHTA and CDR2 FQGNSA. The CDR3 has 13 residues. Here the CDR3 DNA reads TGTGCCAGCAGCTCTGGGACAGGGAGACCCCTCCACTTT. It translates to CASSSGTGRPLHF.

Note on this clone: The same CDR3 arises from other DNA sequences in this sample as well. V is TRBV2 and J is TRBJ1-5; TRBD1 is a possible D gene (6 bases). Germline values: CDR1 SNHLY, CDR2 FYNNEI. CDR3 length equals 13 residues. Between the trimmed V and J ends, which lost 4 bases and 4 bases, there was a span of 8 bases. The CDR3 DNA follows: TGTGCCAGCAGTGGGACAGAAAATCAGCCCCAGCATTTT. It yields the protein CASSGTENQPQHF. The full variable domain, its missing parts supplied by reference TRBV2 and TRBJ1-5, is EPEVTQTPSHQVTQMGQEVILRCVPISNHLYFYWYRQILGQKVEFLVSFYNNEISEKSEIFDDQFSVERPDGSNFTLKIRSTKLEDSAMYFCASSGTENQPQHFGDGTRLSIL.

V gene TRBV7-2 combines with J gene TRBJ1-6; D remains unclear. The CDR3 extends over 12 amino acids. Germline V gene sequence: CDR1 SGHTA, CDR2 FQGNSA. Trimming took off 3 bases at V and 7 bases at J, with 4 bases between the two ends. CDR3 protein: CASSFGNSPLHF. CDR3 in DNA: TGTGCCAGCAGCTTCGGGAATTCACCCCTCCACTTT.

This clone was counted only a few times. This chain joins TRBV10-3 and TRBJ1-2, with a possible D match to TRBD1 (5 bases). From germline, CDR1 is ENHRY and CDR2 SYGVKD. Deletions cut 2 bases from V and 4 bases from J, with 8 bases between. This CDR3 is 13 amino acids long. The chain's CDR3 is CAISEQGPYGYTF. DNA for the CDR3: TGTGCCATCAGTGAGCAGGGACCCTATGGCTACACCTTC.

This clone occurred a few times. The chain combines TRBV18 with TRBJ1-5; D gene uncertain. The V end was cut by 2 bases, the J end by 9 bases, with 14 bases between. Germline V gives CDR1 KGHSH, CDR2 LQKENI. The CDR3 is made up of 14 amino acids. In DNA, the CDR3 is TGTGCCAGCTCACCATTTCGATCAGAACCGCCCCAGCATTTT. It yields the protein CASSPFRSEPPQHF.

The table lists this clone with a count of one. The chain employs TRBV18 and TRBJ2-5; 9 bases map to TRBD1. The DNA end lines up better with TRBJ2-7; the J call may be wrong. The CDR3 has 15 amino acids. From germline, CDR1 is KGHSH and CDR2 LQKENI. This CDR3 is CASSPPDRGGYEQYF. CDR3 nucleotides: TGTGCCAGCTCACCACCCGACAGGGGGGGATACGAGCAGTACTTC.

This clone was picked up one time. V usage is TRBV7-3 and J usage is TRBJ2-3; possible D gene TRBD1, 6 bases. The germline V gene encodes CDR1 SGHTA and CDR2 FQGTGA. This CDR3 region has 14 residues. With 5 bases removed from V and 0 bases from J, the gap between germline ends came to 9 bases. The CDR3 DNA sequence: TGTGCCAGCAGCAAACAGGGTAGCACAGATACGCAGTATTTT. Amino acids: CASSKQGSTDTQYF. Filled out from reference TRBV7-3 and TRBJ2-3, the complete variable domain reads GAGVSQTPSNKVTEKGKYVELRCDPISGHTALYWYRQSLGQGPEFLIYFQGTGAADDSGLPNDRFFAVRPEGSVSTLKIQRTERGDSAVYLCASSKQGSTDTQYFGPGTRLTVL.

J is TRBJ2-7 and V is TRBV6-6, with D perhaps being TRBD1 or TRBD2 (5 bases each). Germline CDR1 MNHNY, CDR2 SVGAGI (reference sequence). The CDR3 has 14 residues. Trimming removed 8 bases from V and 2 bases from J, with 16 bases in between. CDR3 DNA sequence: TGTGCCAGCCAGGCATCCGGGGCGACCTACGAGCAGTACTTC. Translating gives CASQASGATYEQYF.

J is TRBJ1-2 and V is TRBV19; no reliable D call. There are 12 residues in the CDR3. Trimming cost V 4 bases and J 1 base, with 4 bases left between them. Germline assignment: CDR1 LNHDA and CDR2 SQIVND (reference sequence). The CDR3 protein is CASSTSNYGYTF. The CDR3 DNA is TGTGCCAGTAGTACAAGTAACTATGGCTACACCTTC.

The gene calls are TRBV15 and TRBJ1-5; D unclear. Germline V gene data show CDR1 as LNHNV and CDR2 as YYDKDF (reference sequence). Trimming removed 5 bases at V and 7 bases at J, with 12 bases between. This CDR3 has 13 amino acids. CDR3 region: CATSPQNGQPQHF. CDR3 coding DNA: TGTGCCACCAGCCCGCAGAATGGCCAGCCCCAGCATTTT.